Presented here are 26 T cell receptor beta chains from one specimen sequenced in a study of cytomegalovirus exposure and HLA in healthy donors. It was with 60 Vbeta and 13 Jbeta primers that the PCR ran. The data were produced by immunoSEQ multiplex PCR, yet TCRdb's version contains in-frame clones alone and is incomplete. Among around 170,000 clones, over 75% were seen once, and the ten largest hold 0.5% to 0.55%. The sample comprised PBMCs. The source of these receptors is a woman aged 45-65 years in good health and CMV-seronegative.

The chain employs TRBV2 and TRBJ2-3, with 13 bases fitting TRBD2. The ends lost 3 bases at V and 5 bases at J; junction bases unmatched: 5. The CDR3 is 16 residues long. Germline CDR1 and CDR2: SNHLY and FYNNEI. The CDR3 spells CASSEGTSGIIDTQYF. The CDR3 nucleotides are TGTGCCAGCAGTGAGGGGACTAGCGGGATTATAGATACGCAGTATTTT.

This clone was found a few times. The chain combines TRBV2 with TRBJ2-1; 8 bases fit TRBD2. The ends lost 6 bases at V and 8 bases at J; junction bases unmatched: 3. Germline CDR1 and CDR2: SNHLY and FYNNEI. This CDR3 is built from 12 residues. Here the CDR3 reads CASRNSGDEQFF. CDR3 DNA sequence: TGTGCCAGCAGAAATAGCGGGGATGAGCAGTTCTTC.

The chain has TRBV2 and TRBJ1-6, with D perhaps TRBD1 (5 bases). Germline V gene lookup returns CDR1 SNHLY and CDR2 FYNNEI. V lost 4 bases, J lost 9 bases, and 16 bases lay in between. CDR3 length: 15 amino acids. The CDR3 region has the DNA TGTGCCAGCAGTGCAACAACAGGATCGGGTTCACCCCTCCACTTT. It specifies CASSATTGSGSPLHF.

Points on this clone: The sample holds other DNA sequences that translate to the same CDR3. The CDR3, as DNA: TGTGCCAGCAGTTTGGCAGGGGGGTACGAGCAGTACTTC. It encodes CASSLAGGYEQYF. The V gene is TRBV6-5, the J gene TRBJ2-7; TRBD1 is a possible D gene (7 bases). Germline V lookup: CDR1 MNHEY, CDR2 SVGAGI. Trimming cost V 4 bases and J 4 bases, with 11 bases left between them. There are 13 residues in the CDR3.

The V call is TRBV4-1, the J call TRBJ1-6, with D unresolved. The CDR3 runs 15 residues. The germline CDR1 and CDR2 sequences are MGHRA and YSYEKL. Trimming took off 1 base at V and 8 bases at J, with 12 bases between the two ends. This CDR3 is CASSQAVAFHSPLHF. The CDR3 region has the DNA TGCGCCAGCAGCCAAGCGGTAGCGTTCCATTCACCCCTCCACTTT.

This rearrangement joins TRBV5-1 to TRBJ2-1; TRBD1 is a possible D gene (5 bases). Trimming stripped 5 bases from V and 0 bases from J, with 15 bases between. The CDR3 is 16 amino acids. Per the germline V gene, CDR1 is SGHRS and CDR2 is YFSETQ. The CDR3 nucleotides are TGCGCCAGCAGAACTGGGGCGTCCGGCTCCTACAATGAGCAGTTCTTC. Its protein product is CASRTGASGSYNEQFF.

The V gene is TRBV6-5, the J gene TRBJ2-7; D gene ambiguous. CDR1 MNHEY and CDR2 SVGAGI come from the germline V gene. V was pared by 6 bases and J by 1 base, with 13 bases between. The CDR3 consists of 14 residues. CDR3 nucleotide sequence: TGTGCCAGCAGCGACACCGACCCGTCCTACGAGCAGTACTTC. This gives the protein CASSDTDPSYEQYF.

The rearrangement joins TRBV19 to TRBJ2-7; 14 bases map to TRBD2. The germline V gene has CDR1 LNHDA and CDR2 SQIVND (reference sequence). The CDR3 totals 15 residues. Unmatched junction bases numbered 8, after V lost 9 bases and J lost 4 bases. CDR3 DNA: TGTGCCAGCGCCTGGGGACTAGCGGGGGTGTACGAGCAGTACTTC. Translated, it gives CASAWGLAGVYEQYF.

J is TRBJ2-5 and V is TRBV11-2; D is unclear. The germline CDR1 and CDR2 sequences are SGHAT and FQNNGV. Between the trimmed V and J ends, which lost 2 bases and 4 bases, there was a span of 5 bases. The length of the CDR3 is 12 residues. The DNA for the CDR3 is TGTGCCAGCAGCTTATTAGTAGAGACCCAGTACTTC. This translates into CASSLLVETQYF. Full variable domain (missing parts from reference TRBV11-2 and TRBJ2-5): EAGVAQSPRYKIIEKRQSVAFWCNPISGHATLYWYQQILGQGPKLLIQFQNNGVVDDSQLPKDRFSAERLKGVDSTLKIQPAKLEDSAVYLCASSLLVETQYFGPGTRLLVL.

This chain joins TRBV29-1 and TRBJ2-2; D perhaps matches TRBD2 (5 bases). Germline V CDR1 and CDR2: SQVTM, ANQGSEA. The CDR3 sequence is 16 residues long. Trimming removed 1 base from V and 5 bases from J, with 17 bases in between. The CDR3 here is CSVEARGKLSTGELFF. In DNA, the CDR3 is TGCAGCGTTGAAGCCCGGGGAAAATTATCGACCGGGGAGCTGTTTTTT.

This chain joins TRBV7-3 and TRBJ2-3; 9 bases line up with TRBD2. Germline trimming cut 3 bases from V and 5 bases from J; bases unmatched to any gene: 9. Germline CDR1 is SGHTA and CDR2 is FQGTGA. This CDR3 region has 16 residues. The CDR3 coding sequence is TGTGCCAGCAGCTTCGGCGGGGGGGCCGGGGGAGATACGCAGTATTTT. Amino acid sequence: CASSFGGGAGGDTQYF.

This clone was detected only once. The chain carries TRBV28 and TRBJ1-3; D may be TRBD1 (6 bases). This CDR3 spans 15 amino acids. Germline V lookup: CDR1 MDHEN, CDR2 SYDVKM. Trimming removed 5 bases at V and 4 bases at J, with 15 bases between. The CDR3: CASSILGGAGNTIYF. The CDR3 DNA is TGTGCCAGCAGTATCCTTGGGGGCGCCGGAAACACCATATATTTT.

The chain recombines TRBV4-1 with TRBJ1-3; D may be TRBD1 (5 bases). V was cut by 0 bases and J by 9 bases, with 12 bases left in between. CDR3 length equals 14 residues. Germline CDR1 reads MGHRA; CDR2 reads YSYEKL. CDR3 sequence reads: CASSQDERGSTIYF. Written as DNA, the CDR3 is TGCGCCAGCAGCCAAGATGAAAGGGGCAGCACCATATATTTT.

This chain uses TRBV25-1 with TRBJ2-3; D remains unclear. Looked up from germline, CDR1 is MGHDK and CDR2 is SYGVNS. V shed 7 bases and J shed 2 bases, with 10 bases lying between them. The CDR3 runs to 13 residues. This chain's CDR3 is CASTLHYTDTQYF. The CDR3 DNA reads TGTGCCAGCACACTTCATTACACAGATACGCAGTATTTT.

The V and J genes are TRBV25-1 and TRBJ2-7, with D maybe TRBD2 (7 bases). CDR3 length: 15 residues. Germline V gives CDR1 MGHDK, CDR2 SYGVNS. V was shortened by 5 bases and J by 6 bases, with 20 bases between the two germline ends. The CDR3 spells CASSLSKGGVGEQYF. For the CDR3, the DNA is TGTGCCAGCAGTCTTTCCAAAGGGGGGGTCGGCGAGCAGTACTTC.

CDR3 residues: CASSRLAGGLPGQYF. In DNA, the CDR3 is TGTGCCAGCAGCCGACTAGCGGGAGGCCTTCCCGGGCAGTACTTC. V is TRBV9 and J is TRBJ2-7; 13 bases align to TRBD2. Germline V CDR1 and CDR2: SGDLS, YYNGEE. The V segment lost 4 bases and the J segment 9 bases; nucleotides outside the gene matches: 10. CDR3 length: 15 residues.

The rearrangement links TRBV9 to TRBJ2-2; 8 bases match TRBD2. Germline CDR1 and CDR2: SGDLS and YYNGEE. With V trimmed by 0 bases and J by 1 base, 2 bases remained unmatched. The CDR3 totals 16 residues. CDR3 bases: TGTGCCAGCAGCGTAGCTAGCGGGCAGAACACCGGGGAGCTGTTTTTT. Protein: CASSVASGQNTGELFF.

The V gene is TRBV5-8, the J gene TRBJ1-2; tentatively, D is TRBD1 (6 bases). Looked up from germline, CDR1 is SGHTS and CDR2 is YDEGEE. Trimming left V 3 bases short and J 7 bases short, with 13 bases between. This CDR3 has 13 residues. The CDR3 nucleotides read TGTGCCAGCAGCTCGTTGGGGGCGCGTGGCTACACCTTC. It specifies CASSSLGARGYTF.

This clone showed up just once. V gene TRBV9 combines with J gene TRBJ2-1; 8 bases match TRBD2. From germline, CDR1 is SGDLS and CDR2 YYNGEE. V gave up 1 base and J gave up 4 bases; unmatched junction bases: 4. The CDR3 spans 15 residues. The CDR3 region has the DNA TGTGCCAGCAGCGTACGGCCTAGCGGGTACAATGAGCAGTTCTTC. It encodes CASSVRPSGYNEQFF.

CDR3 coding DNA: TGTGCCATCACCCAGGGAGGTAGCACAGATACGCAGTATTTT. It encodes CAITQGGSTDTQYF. This sequence joins TRBV10-3 and TRBJ2-3, with D perhaps TRBD2 (6 bases). This CDR3 has 14 residues. V dropped 7 bases and J dropped 0 bases, with 11 bases sitting between them. Germline CDR1 reads ENHRY; CDR2 reads SYGVKD.

This chain uses TRBV7-9 with TRBJ1-1; tentatively, D is TRBD1 (5 bases). The CDR3 loop spans 14 amino acids. Trimming stripped 5 bases from V and 7 bases from J, with 17 bases between. Germline loops: CDR1 SEHNR, CDR2 FQNEAQ (reference sequence). DNA for the CDR3: TGTGCCAGCAGCGATAGCGGGACCCGTAGTGAAGCTTTCTTT. Residues: CASSDSGTRSEAFF.

The V gene is TRBV5-1, the J gene TRBJ2-5; 16 bases are shared with TRBD2. The CDR3 runs to 18 residues. V shed 4 bases and J 4 bases; nucleotides not matched to a gene: 10. The germline gives CDR1 SGHRS, CDR2 YFSETQ. CDR3 DNA sequence: TGCGCCAGCAGCGCGGGACTAGCGGGAGGGATAGGGGGAGAGACCCAGTACTTC. This encodes CASSAGLAGGIGGETQYF. Variable domain in full (rest from reference TRBV5-1 and TRBJ2-5): KAGVTQTPRYLIKTRGQQVTLSCSPISGHRSVSWYQQTPGQGLQFLFEYFSETQRNKGNFPGRFSGRQFSNSRSEMNVSTLELGDSALYLCASSAGLAGGIGGETQYFGPGTRLLVL.

DNA for the CDR3: TGCGCCAGCAGCTTGGATCCGGGACAGTCTTACAATGAGCAGTTCTTC. Protein product: CASSLDPGQSYNEQFF. The J gene is TRBJ2-1, the V gene TRBV5-1, with 7 bases identical to TRBD1. This CDR3 spans 16 amino acids. V trimming: 0 bases; J trimming: 4 bases; junction bases outside the gene matches: 7. Germline V gene data show CDR1 as SGHRS and CDR2 as YFSETQ.

The CDR3 DNA reads TGCGCCAGCAGCCCGAGATCTCTAGCAACCGGGGAGCTGTTTTTT. Its translation: CASSPRSLATGELFF. The V gene is TRBV4-3, the J gene TRBJ2-2, with a tentative D call TRBD2 (5 bases). The V gene lost 4 bases and the J gene lost 5 bases, with 14 bases spanning the gap. The CDR3 extends over 15 amino acids. In germline, CDR1 is LGHNA, CDR2 YSLEER.

The chain links TRBV28 to TRBJ2-3; TRBD2 agrees at 10 bases. This CDR3 has 16 amino acids. Germline lookup yields CDR1 MDHEN and CDR2 SYDVKM. V trimming: 2 bases; J trimming: 5 bases; junction bases outside the gene matches: 7. The CDR3 here is CASSLTSGTGEDTQYF. The CDR3 DNA is TGTGCCAGCAGTTTAACTAGCGGGACAGGTGAAGATACGCAGTATTTT.

This clone was counted between two and nine times. This CDR3 is also generated by other DNA sequences in the sample. V gene TRBV28 combines with J gene TRBJ2-3, with D maybe TRBD2 (6 bases). Germline assignment: CDR1 MDHEN and CDR2 SYDVKM. The CDR3 sequence is 14 residues long. The V end was cut by 8 bases, the J end by 0 bases, with 12 bases between. The CDR3 DNA is TGTGCCAGCCGGGAAGGGACTAGCACAGATACGCAGTATTTT. Translation: CASREGTSTDTQYF.